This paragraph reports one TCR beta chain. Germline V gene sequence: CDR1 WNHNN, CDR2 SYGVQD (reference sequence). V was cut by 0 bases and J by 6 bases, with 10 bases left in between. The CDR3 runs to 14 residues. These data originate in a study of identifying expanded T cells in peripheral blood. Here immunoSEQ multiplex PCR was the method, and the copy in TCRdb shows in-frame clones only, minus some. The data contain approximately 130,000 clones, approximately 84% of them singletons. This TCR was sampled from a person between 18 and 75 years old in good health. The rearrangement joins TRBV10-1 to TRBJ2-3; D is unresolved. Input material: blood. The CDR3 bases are TGCGCCAGCAGTGAGTCACCCATCTTGGATACGCAGTATTTT. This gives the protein CASSESPILDTQYF.